Listed below are T cell receptor beta chains from one sample, sequenced in a study of CD8+ T cells in alopecia areata. Sequencing was performed with immunoSEQ multiplex PCR; in TCRdb, only in-frame clones are kept and a portion is missing. The table has fewer than 250,000 clones, around two fifths seen once. The sample here was CD4+ T cells sorted from blood, taken between weeks 36 and 40, from a patient treated with tofacitinib. Receptors originate from a human donor with alopecia areata. The CDR3 runs from the conserved cysteine through the conserved F or W. D genes are given only for firm matches. Some rows have no size entry. The others give once, few or many, or a class for an expanded clone.

few - TRBJ2-7 TRBV7-2 TGTGCCAGCAGCCCTTCGGGCGACCTTCCCTACGAGCAGTACTTC CASSPSGDLPYEQYF
few - TRBJ2-7 TRBV29-1 TGCAGCGTTGGGGGGACACCGGTCGAGCAGTACTTC CSVGGTPVEQYF
few - TRBJ1-3 TRBV29-1 TGCAGCGTTTTACCGGGAGACGCTGGAAACACCATATATTTT CSVLPGDAGNTIYF
- TRBD1 TRBJ1-2 TRBV6-6 TGTGCCACCGCACAGGGGATGGGTGGCTACACCTTC CATAQGMGGYTF
- - TRBJ2-2 TRBV6-4 TGTGCCAGCTCAGACAGACCGGGCACCGGGGAGCTGTTTTTT CASSDRPGTGELFF
- - TRBJ1-5 TRBV5-1 TGCGCCAGCAGCTCCGGAGGACAGTTTGCCAATCAGCCCCAGCATTTT CASSSGGQFANQPQHF
few TRBD1 TRBJ1-5 TRBV19 TGTGCCAGTCGCAACAGGGGGCTAGAACAGCCCCAGCATTTT CASRNRGLEQPQHF
- - TRBJ1-6 TRBV19 TGTGCCAGTAGTATACAGGGAAGAAGATCACCCCTCCACTTT CASSIQGRRSPLHF
- - TRBJ2-1 TRBV9 TGTGCCTCTGGGAGGGGGGAGTCTTCCTACAATGAGCAGTTCTTC CASGRGESSYNEQFF
- TRBD1 TRBJ1-2 TRBV30 TGTGCCGGGACAGTATCTTCATCTGGCTACACCTTC CAGTVSSSGYTF
- TRBD1 TRBJ1-2 TRBV29-1 TGCAGCGTTTGGACAGGGGCAGCTGGCTACACCTTC CSVWTGAAGYTF
- - TRBJ2-5 TRBV29-1 TGCAGCGTTGTGGACGGGTGGTACCAAGAGACCCAGTACTTC CSVVDGWYQETQYF
- TRBD1 TRBJ2-7 TRBV5-1 TGCGCCAGCAGCTCTCAGGGGGCGGGTTACGAGCAGTACTTC CASSSQGAGYEQYF
- TRBD2 TRBJ2-5 TRBV10-3 TGTGCCATCAGTCTGAGACTAGCGGGGAACCAAGAGACCCAGTACTTC CAISLRLAGNQETQYF
- - TRBJ2-3 TRBV5-1 TGCGCCAGCAGCTTGGTTCGAAGTAGCACAGATACGCAGTATTTT CASSLVRSSTDTQYF
once - TRBJ2-3 TRBV5-4 TGTGCCAGCAGCTTGACCGGGACCCCCACAGATACGCAGTATTTT CASSLTGTPTDTQYF
- TRBD1 TRBJ2-1 TRBV4-1 TGCGCCAGCAGCCACACGACAAGGGGGCCCACCAATGAGCAGTTCTTC CASSHTTRGPTNEQFF
- TRBD2 TRBJ2-3 TRBV4-3 TGCGCCAGCAGCCAAGATCCGGGGGGGCCGCAGTATTTT CASSQDPGGPQYF
few - TRBJ1-5 TRBV6-1 TGTGCCAGCAGAGGGGACCTCAGCAATCAGCCCCAGCATTTT CASRGDLSNQPQHF
once - TRBJ2-1 TRBV6-5 TGTGCCAGCAGTTACTCGAGCAGCTCCTACAATGAGCAGTTCTTC CASSYSSSSYNEQFF
- - TRBJ2-2 TRBV7-2 TGTGCCAGCGGACACAAGCCCACCGGGGAGCTGTTTTTT CASGHKPTGELFF
- TRBD1 TRBJ2-5 TRBV5-4 TGTGCCAGCAGCTTGCGGACAGGGGGTTCGGAAGAGACCCAGTACTTC CASSLRTGGSEETQYF
few - TRBJ1-2 TRBV6-5 TGTGCCAGCAGTCGACAGAGGCTCTATGGCTACACCTTC CASSRQRLYGYTF
few - TRBJ2-7 TRBV29-1 TGCAGCGTCACAGGGACTACCTACGAGCAGTACTTC CSVTGTTYEQYF
- - TRBJ2-5 TRBV6-1 TGTGCCAGCAGTATACGGACAGCCCAAGAGACCCAGTACTTC CASSIRTAQETQYF
once - TRBJ2-2 TRBV7-2 TGTGCCAGCAGCTTCCTCTTACCCGGGGAGCTGTTTTTT CASSFLLPGELFF
- - TRBJ2-2 TRBV30 TGTGCCTTAGTGGCGGGCGGGAACACCGGGGAGCTGTTTTTT CALVAGGNTGELFF
- - TRBJ2-7 TRBV5-1 TGCGCCAGCAGCTTGGCCGTTGGGCCGTACGAGCAGTACTTC CASSLAVGPYEQYF
few - TRBJ1-2 TRBV30 TGTGCCTGGAGTGTGGCGACTAACTATGGCTACACCTTC CAWSVATNYGYTF
- - TRBJ2-2 TRBV27 TGTGCCAGCAGTAGGCAGGGACGCACCGGGGAGCTGTTTTTT CASSRQGRTGELFF
few TRBD2 TRBJ2-7 TRBV5-1 TGCGCCAGCAGGAAGCGGGAAACCTACGAGCAGTACTTC CASRKRETYEQYF
- TRBD2 TRBJ2-5 TRBV28 TGTGCCAGCGGGACTAGCGGGATCCGGGCCCAGTACTTC CASGTSGIRAQYF
- TRBD2 TRBJ2-5 TRBV29-1 TGCAGCGTTGAGACTAGCCGAAAGACCCAGTACTTC CSVETSRKTQYF
- - TRBJ1-2 TRBV7-9 TGTGCCAGCAGCCAATTAGGGGTTCATGGAGTGGACTATGGCTACACCTTC CASSQLGVHGVDYGYTF
- TRBD2 TRBJ2-7 TRBV29-1 TGCAGCGTAGTTTCTAGCGGGACCTCCTACGAGCAGTACTTC CSVVSSGTSYEQYF
- - TRBJ2-7 TRBV5-1 TGCGCCAGCAGCTACGGGACTCTTAACTACGAGCAGTACTTC CASSYGTLNYEQYF
- TRBD2 TRBJ2-5 TRBV7-2 TGTGCCAGCAGCCGAGCCGGGACTAGCACAGAGACCCAGTACTTC CASSRAGTSTETQYF
once - TRBJ2-5 TRBV7-2 TGTGCCAGCAGCTTAGACACGGGGGAGACCCAGTACTTC CASSLDTGETQYF
- - TRBJ2-3 TRBV28 TGTGCTTCGGGAGCGACCACAGATACGCAGTATTTT CASGATTDTQYF
few - TRBJ2-1 TRBV7-2 TGTGCCAGCAGCGAACAGGGCGGGGATGAGCAGTTCTTC CASSEQGGDEQFF